This passage covers 7 T cell receptor beta chains from one sample sequenced in a study of lymphopenia after photon versus proton radiotherapy. Produced via immunoSEQ multiplex PCR; TCRdb's table is partial and in-frame only. The sample shows around 150,000 clones, around 85% of them seen only once. Sequencing was performed on peripheral blood, taken from a patient treated with photon-based radiotherapy. These receptors were collected from a man aged 50 to 59 with gastric cancer.

The genes are TRBV6-1 and TRBJ1-3; 7 bases fit TRBD1. This CDR3 contains 15 residues. The V gene's germline CDR1 is MNHNS and CDR2 SASEGT. V dropped 2 bases and J dropped 2; count of bases not matched to a gene: 3. The CDR3 sequence is CASSETRGPGNTIYF. The CDR3 bases are TGTGCCAGCAGTGAAACAAGGGGGCCTGGAAACACCATATATTTT.

V usage is TRBV19 and J usage is TRBJ1-4; no clear D. Germline loops: CDR1 LNHDA, CDR2 SQIVND (reference sequence). Trimming stripped 4 bases from V and 5 bases from J, with 8 bases between. CDR3 length equals 13 residues. The CDR3 is CASSTSPNEKLFF. Here the CDR3 DNA reads TGTGCCAGTAGTACCTCCCCCAATGAAAAACTGTTTTTT. Full variable domain (missing parts from reference TRBV19 and TRBJ1-4): DGGITQSPKYLFRKEGQNVTLSCEQNLNHDAMYWYRQDPGQGLRLIYYSQIVNDFQKGDIAEGYSVSREKKESFPLTVTSAQKNPTAFYLCASSTSPNEKLFFGSGTQLSVL.

The chain combines TRBV7-3 with TRBJ2-7, with TRBD2 identical over 7 bases. Trimming at V came to 5 bases and at J to 7 bases, leaving 8 bases not matched to a gene. The CDR3 loop spans 13 amino acids. CDR1 and CDR2 (germline): SGHTA, FQGTGA. CDR3 DNA sequence: TGTGCCAGCAGCCTAGATCCGGGGGGAGAGCAGTACTTC. Translated: CASSLDPGGEQYF.

The V and J genes are TRBV19 and TRBJ2-1; 9 positions match TRBD2. The germline gives CDR1 LNHDA, CDR2 SQIVND (reference sequence). The CDR3 is 15 amino acids. V was pared by 4 bases and J by 5 bases, with 6 bases of the junction left unmatched. CDR3 region: CASSSGRADDNEQFF. For the CDR3, the DNA is TGTGCCAGTAGTAGCGGGAGGGCCGACGACAATGAGCAGTTCTTC.

The table lists this clone with a count of one. The chain links TRBV27 to TRBJ1-5; 7 bases agree with TRBD1. The CDR3 extends over 16 amino acids. Germline V gene sequence: CDR1 MNHEY, CDR2 SMNVEV (reference sequence). The trim removed 2 bases at V and 7 bases at J, leaving 11 bases unmatched. The CDR3: CASSLRAGGVRQPQHF. In DNA form, the CDR3 reads TGTGCCAGCAGTTTAAGGGCAGGGGGGGTGCGGCAGCCCCAGCATTTT.

The chain has TRBV27 and TRBJ1-2, with 8 bases fitting TRBD1. CDR3 length equals 12 residues. Germline V gene data show CDR1 as MNHEY and CDR2 as SMNVEV (reference sequence). Trimming at V came to 6 bases and at J to 4 bases, leaving 1 base not matched to a gene. In DNA form, the CDR3 reads TGTGCCAGCAGGGACAGGGTCTATGGCTACACCTTC. Encoded protein: CASRDRVYGYTF.

CDR3: CASSPTSGQETQYF. The CDR3, as DNA: TGTGCCAGCTCACCGACTAGCGGGCAAGAGACCCAGTACTTC. The J gene is TRBJ2-5, the V gene TRBV18, with 10 bases matching TRBD2. Unmatched junction bases numbered 0, after V lost 3 bases and J lost 2 bases. Germline-derived CDR1 and CDR2 are KGHSH and LQKENI. The length of the CDR3 is 14 residues.